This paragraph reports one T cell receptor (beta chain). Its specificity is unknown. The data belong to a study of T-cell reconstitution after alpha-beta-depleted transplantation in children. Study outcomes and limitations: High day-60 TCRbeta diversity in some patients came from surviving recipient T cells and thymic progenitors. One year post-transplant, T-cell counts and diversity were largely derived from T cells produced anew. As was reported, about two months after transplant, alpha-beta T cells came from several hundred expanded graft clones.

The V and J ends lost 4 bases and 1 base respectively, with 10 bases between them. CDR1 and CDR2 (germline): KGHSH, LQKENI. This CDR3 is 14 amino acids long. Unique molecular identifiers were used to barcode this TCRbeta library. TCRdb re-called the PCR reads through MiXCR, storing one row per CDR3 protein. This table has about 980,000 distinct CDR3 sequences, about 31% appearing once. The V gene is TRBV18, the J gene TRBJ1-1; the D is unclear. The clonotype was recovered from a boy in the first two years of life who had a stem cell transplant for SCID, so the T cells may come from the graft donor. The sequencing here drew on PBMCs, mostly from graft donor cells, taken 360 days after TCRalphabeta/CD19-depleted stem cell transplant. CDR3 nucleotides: TGTGCCAGCTCACGACCAACAGAGAACACTGAAGCTTTCTTT. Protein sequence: CASSRPTENTEAFF.